Detailed here is one TCR beta chain. The data are from a study of blood T cell repertoires in COVID-19. Each recovered donor of Cohort 3 presented with two negative PCRs, clearance, or symptom resolution. Clones were read by immunoSEQ multiplex PCR, and TCRdb kept only the in-frame ones, dropping some. The top ten clones hold 4.5% to 7.5% of a sample with 150,000 to 200,000 clones, around 84% of them seen once. The CDR3 consists of 13 residues. Trimming shortened V by 1 base and J by 8 bases, and 9 bases separated the two germline ends. The clonotype originates from a man aged 35 to 55 who had recovered from COVID-19. The chain couples TRBV12-3 or TRBV12-4 to TRBJ2-1, with D possibly TRBD2 on 5 matching bases. The sample consisted of PBMCs or T cells enriched from blood (not recorded which). For the CDR3, the DNA is TGTGCCAGCAGTTTAGGAGGGAATGATGAGCAGTTCTTC. Its protein is CASSLGGNDEQFF.